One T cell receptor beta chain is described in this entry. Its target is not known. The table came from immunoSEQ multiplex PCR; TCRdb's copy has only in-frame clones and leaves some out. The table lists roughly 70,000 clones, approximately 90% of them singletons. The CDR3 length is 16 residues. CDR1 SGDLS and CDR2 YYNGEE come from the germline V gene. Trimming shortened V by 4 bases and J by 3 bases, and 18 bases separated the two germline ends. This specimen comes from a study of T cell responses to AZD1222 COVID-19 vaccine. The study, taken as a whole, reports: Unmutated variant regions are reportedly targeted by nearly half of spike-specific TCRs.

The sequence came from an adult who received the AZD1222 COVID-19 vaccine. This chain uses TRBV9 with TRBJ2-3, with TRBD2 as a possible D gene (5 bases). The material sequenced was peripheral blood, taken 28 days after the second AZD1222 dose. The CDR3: CASSPRSSGGTDTQYF. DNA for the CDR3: TGTGCCAGCAGCCCCCGTTCGAGCGGCGGGACAGATACGCAGTATTTT.